This entry describes one T cell receptor beta chain. These data belong to a study of blood T cell repertoires in COVID-19. The wider study: PBMCs, B-cell-depleted T cells, or T cells provided the cDNA or gDNA that made up the material.

The CDR3 totals 14 residues. Per the germline V gene, CDR1 is MDHEN and CDR2 is SYDVKM. V shed 6 bases and J shed 0 bases, with 9 bases lying between them. Generated by immunoSEQ multiplex PCR, the TCRdb table keeps only in-frame clones and is missing some. The sample holds approximately 100,000 clones, roughly 87% seen once. This chain connects TRBV28 to TRBJ2-1; a weak D match, TRBD2 (5 bases). The receptor was isolated from a woman aged 55-70 years with acute or convalescent COVID-19. Input material: peripheral blood. In DNA form, the CDR3 reads TGTGCCAGCAGATCTGGGAGCTCCTACAATGAGCAGTTCTTC. Its protein product is CASRSGSSYNEQFF.